This passage covers 32 T cell receptor beta chains from one sample sequenced in a study of cytomegalovirus exposure and HLA in healthy donors. PCR involved 60 Vbeta and 13 Jbeta primers. The table came from immunoSEQ multiplex PCR; TCRdb's copy has only in-frame clones and leaves some out. The sample has 150,000 to 200,000 clones, about 81% seen once. The sample was PBMCs. The receptors were sampled from a girl aged 2-10 years in good health and CMV-seropositive.

On this clone: Other DNA sequences in the sample encode the same CDR3. V is TRBV29-1 and J is TRBJ2-6; 9 bases are shared with TRBD1. V lost 6 bases to trimming and J lost 4 bases; unmatched junction nucleotides: 4. The V gene's germline CDR1 is SQVTM and CDR2 ANQGSEA. The CDR3 has 14 amino acids. CDR3 sequence reads: CSVGTGTGANVLTF. The CDR3 bases are TGCAGCGTAGGGACAGGGACGGGGGCCAACGTCCTGACTTTC.

The sample holds one count of this clone. V and J are TRBV7-9 and TRBJ2-7; 8 bases fit TRBD2. CDR3 length: 13 amino acids. V was pared by 5 bases and J by 3 bases, with 3 bases of the junction left unmatched. CDR1 and CDR2 from the germline V gene are SEHNR and FQNEAQ (reference sequence). The CDR3 DNA reads as TGTGCCAGCAGCGCACGGGGGGGCTACGAGCAGTACTTC. It is translated as CASSARGGYEQYF.

The chain is built from TRBV11-2 and TRBJ2-5, with unresolved D. CDR1 SGHAT and CDR2 FQNNGV come from the germline V gene. The CDR3 covers 13 residues. V dropped 4 bases and J dropped 13 bases, with 19 bases sitting between them. This CDR3 is CASSYPQRPVVYF. CDR3 in DNA: TGTGCCAGCAGCTACCCCCAGCGCCCGGTAGTGTACTTC.

The chain combines TRBV14 with TRBJ1-1, with 7 positions matching TRBD1. Trimming took 4 bases from V and 5 from J; bases not matched to a gene: 7. The CDR3 consists of 14 residues. CDR1 is SGHDN, CDR2 FVKESK, per germline. The CDR3 sequence: CASSRNVQGTEAFF. The CDR3 nucleotides are TGTGCCAGCAGCCGTAACGTACAGGGGACTGAAGCTTTCTTT.

The chain is built from TRBV10-2 and TRBJ2-7, with 9 nucleotides matching TRBD1. The CDR3 runs 18 residues. V lost 1 base, J lost 1 base, and 11 bases stayed unmatched. Germline V gene data show CDR1 as WSHSY and CDR2 as SAAADI. The CDR3 sequence: CASSELPQGASLSYEQYF. In DNA form, the CDR3 reads TGCGCCAGCAGTGAGTTACCACAGGGGGCCAGCTTATCCTACGAGCAGTACTTC.

This clone is a singleton in its sample. V and J are TRBV5-6 and TRBJ2-7, with D perhaps TRBD1 (5 bases). With 0 bases removed from V and 8 bases from J, the gap between germline ends came to 6 bases. Germline lookup yields CDR1 SGHDT and CDR2 YYEEEE. This CDR3 region has 11 residues. The chain's CDR3 is CASSLGGKQYF. CDR3 nucleotides: TGTGCCAGCAGCTTGGGGGGCAAGCAGTACTTC.

The CDR3 DNA reads TGTGCCAGCAGCCAAGACAGGGGTAGTCAGCCCCAGCATTTT. Its protein is CASSQDRGSQPQHF. The chain has TRBV6-5 and TRBJ1-5, with 8 bases aligning to TRBD1. The CDR3 spans 14 residues. The V and J ends lost 6 bases and 6 bases, in that order; junction bases with no gene match: 7. Germline CDR1 is MNHEY and CDR2 is SVGAGI.

This clone was observed once. J is TRBJ1-1 and V is TRBV10-3; D might be TRBD1 (6 bases). V was cut by 10 bases and J by 7 bases, with 22 bases left in between. The germline V gene encodes CDR1 ENHRY and CDR2 SYGVKD. The CDR3 is 14 amino acids. In DNA form, the CDR3 reads TGTGCCACGCAGGGGAGCCAGAGGGCTTATGAAGCTTTCTTT. It is translated as CATQGSQRAYEAFF.

The chain recombines TRBV7-2 with TRBJ1-1; 11 bases are a match to TRBD1. J gave up 5 bases and V 4 bases, and 6 bases lay outside the gene matches. CDR1 SGHTA and CDR2 FQGNSA come from the germline V gene. The CDR3 has 15 residues. The CDR3 DNA reads TGTGCCAGCAGCTGGGACAGGGGGTGGGGGACTGAAGCTTTCTTT. The encoded protein is CASSWDRGWGTEAFF.

The chain joins TRBV5-1 to TRBJ2-5, with TRBD1 matching over 9 bases. The length of the CDR3 is 16 residues. V shed 3 bases and J 5 bases; nucleotides not matched to a gene: 11. The germline V gene encodes CDR1 SGHRS and CDR2 YFSETQ. CDR3 nucleotides: TGCGCCAGCAGCTGGGGTACAGGGGGCGCGAGGGAGACCCAGTACTTC. Its translation is CASSWGTGGARETQYF. Based on the CDR3 plus reference TRBV5-1 and TRBJ2-5, the full variable domain is KAGVTQTPRYLIKTRGQQVTLSCSPISGHRSVSWYQQTPGQGLQFLFEYFSETQRNKGNFPGRFSGRQFSNSRSEMNVSTLELGDSALYLCASSWGTGGARETQYFGPGTRLLVL.

The rearrangement uses TRBV5-4 and TRBJ2-7; the D is unclear. Per germline, CDR1 SGHNT and CDR2 YYREEE (reference sequence). V was trimmed by 1 base and J by 0 bases, leaving 8 bases between them. CDR3 size: 14 residues. CDR3 sequence reads: CASSLKFSSYEQYF. CDR3 bases: TGTGCCAGCAGCTTGAAGTTCAGCTCCTACGAGCAGTACTTC.

The chain combines TRBV7-2 with TRBJ2-2; 8 bases fit TRBD1. There are 18 residues in the CDR3. After removal of 3 bases from V and 4 bases from J, the junction contained 13 bases not matched to a gene. The germline V gene encodes CDR1 SGHTA and CDR2 FQGNSA. CDR3 nucleotide sequence: TGTGCCAGCAGCTTCAGGGGGCAGGTGACTAGTATCACCGGGGAGCTGTTTTTT. Residues: CASSFRGQVTSITGELFF. Together with reference TRBV7-2 and TRBJ2-2, the CDR3 gives the full variable domain: GAGVSQSPSNKVTEKGKDVELRCDPISGHTALYWYRQSLGQGLEFLIYFQGNSAPDKSGLPSDRFSAERTGGSVSTLTIQRTQQEDSAVYLCASSFRGQVTSITGELFFGEGSRLTVL.

This chain joins TRBV11-3 and TRBJ2-2; 10 bases fit TRBD1. The CDR3 spans 15 residues. Germline CDR1 reads SGHNT; CDR2 reads YENEEA. Losses at the gene ends were 5 bases for V and 5 bases for J; bases not matched to a gene: 5. CDR3 coding DNA: TGTGCCAGCAGCCCCCGACAGGGGGCTACCGGGGAGCTGTTTTTT. Encoded protein: CASSPRQGATGELFF. The full variable domain, its missing parts supplied by reference TRBV11-3 and TRBJ2-2, is EAGVVQSPRYKIIEKKQPVAFWCNPISGHNTLYWYLQNLGQGPELLIRYENEEAVDDSQLPKDRFSAERLKGVDSTLKIQPAELGDSAVYLCASSPRQGATGELFFGEGSRLTVL.

The chain is built from TRBV30 and TRBJ2-7, with a possible D match to TRBD1 (6 bases). The CDR3 has 12 amino acids. In germline, CDR1 is GTSNPN, CDR2 SVGIG (reference sequence). V gave up 3 bases and J gave up 6 bases, with 12 bases separating them. The CDR3 loop reads CAWRGTRGEQYF. CDR3 nucleotides: TGTGCCTGGAGGGGGACCAGGGGCGAGCAGTACTTC.

The chain recombines TRBV6-5 with TRBJ1-1, with D possibly TRBD1 on 6 matching bases. V was shortened by 6 bases and J by 2 bases, with 16 bases between the two germline ends. The CDR3 length is 15 residues. Germline V CDR1 and CDR2: MNHEY, SVGAGI. The CDR3 spells CASRPPGTPNTEAFF. The CDR3 nucleotides are TGTGCCAGCAGACCCCCCGGGACACCTAACACTGAAGCTTTCTTT.

The genes are TRBV4-1 and TRBJ2-3, with D hard to call. This CDR3 has 15 residues. CDR1 MGHRA and CDR2 YSYEKL come from the germline V gene. V shed 0 bases and J shed 0 bases, with 7 bases lying between them. This CDR3 is CASSQEYKSTDTQYF. The DNA of the CDR3 is TGCGCCAGCAGCCAAGAGTACAAGAGCACAGATACGCAGTATTTT.

This clone was picked up a small number of times. V is TRBV10-3 and J is TRBJ2-6; 11 nucleotides align to TRBD2. Germline values: CDR1 ENHRY, CDR2 SYGVKD. J lost 0 bases, V lost 4 bases, and 2 bases had no gene match. This CDR3 comprises 17 residues. Here the CDR3 reads CAISGTSGSSGANVLTF. The CDR3, as DNA: TGTGCCATCAGTGGTACTAGCGGGAGCTCTGGGGCCAACGTCCTGACTTTC.

This clone appeared once. The J gene is TRBJ2-3, the V gene TRBV5-1, with TRBD1 as a possible D gene (5 bases). The CDR3 spans 13 residues. V was pared by 4 bases and J by 4 bases, with 10 bases between. Per germline, CDR1 SGHRS and CDR2 YFSETQ. CDR3 coding DNA: TGCGCCAGCAGCCCGCCCAGGGCAGATACGCAGTATTTT. It specifies CASSPPRADTQYF.

This clone has a handful of counts. The chain uses TRBV30 and TRBJ1-3; the D is unclear. Germline V gene sequence: CDR1 GTSNPN, CDR2 SVGIG (reference sequence). This CDR3 is built from 16 residues. Trimming took 5 bases from V and 0 from J, leaving 17 bases between them. In DNA, the CDR3 is TGTGCCTGGCGGAGGAAGTTTGCTTTCTCTGGAAACACCATATATTTT. Translating gives CAWRRKFAFSGNTIYF.

In this sample, this clone turned up a few times. The CDR3 sequence: CASRPGQKTEAFF. The CDR3 DNA sequence: TGTGCCAGTAGGCCGGGACAAAAGACTGAAGCTTTCTTT. The gene calls are TRBV19 and TRBJ1-1, with a tentative D call TRBD1 (6 bases). The CDR3 totals 13 residues. V was pared by 6 bases and J by 5 bases, with 13 bases between. Germline CDR1 is LNHDA and CDR2 is SQIVND (reference sequence).

The V and J genes are TRBV10-3 and TRBJ2-7; 8 nucleotides line up with TRBD1. With 6 bases clipped from V and 2 bases from J, the junction kept 3 bases outside the gene matches. Germline V gene lookup returns CDR1 ENHRY and CDR2 SYGVKD. The length of the CDR3 is 13 residues. The CDR3 sequence is CAIRTGATYEQYF. The DNA of the CDR3 is TGTGCCATCAGGACAGGGGCCACCTACGAGCAGTACTTC.

In DNA, the CDR3 is TGCGCCAGCAACATGGGGGCCCCTAGCACAGATACGCAGTATTTT. It yields the protein CASNMGAPSTDTQYF. The chain links TRBV5-1 to TRBJ2-3, with D possibly matching TRBD1 (6 bases). Trimming took 6 bases from V and 0 from J, leaving 14 bases between them. Germline CDR1 SGHRS, CDR2 YFSETQ. The length of the CDR3 is 15 residues.

V is TRBV5-5 and J is TRBJ2-1; 14 nucleotides match TRBD2. The germline gives CDR1 SGHKS, CDR2 YYEKEE (reference sequence). The CDR3 length is 19 residues. V lost 5 bases, J lost 0 bases, and 10 bases stayed unmatched. The CDR3 nucleotides are TGTGCCAGCAGGGAGGGACTAGCGGGAGACTTCAGCTCCTACAATGAGCAGTTCTTC. Translation gives CASREGLAGDFSSYNEQFF.

The J gene is TRBJ2-3, the V gene TRBV30; 7 positions agree with TRBD1. The CDR3 is made up of 14 amino acids. Germline-derived CDR1 and CDR2 are GTSNPN and SVGIG (reference sequence). Trimming removed 2 bases from V and 8 bases from J; junction bases left unmatched: 10. CDR3 protein: CAWSITGVDGTQYF. DNA for the CDR3: TGTGCCTGGAGTATAACAGGGGTTGACGGTACGCAGTATTTT. The entire variable domain, with the rest obtained from reference TRBV30 and TRBJ2-3, is as follows: SQTIHQWPATLVQPVGSPLSLECTVEGTSNPNLYWYRQAAGRGLQLLFYSVGIGQISSEVPQNLSASRPQDRQFILSSKKLLLSDSGFYLCAWSITGVDGTQYFGPGTRLTVL.

The chain couples TRBV5-3 to TRBJ2-2, with TRBD2 matching over 8 bases. TRBV5-3 is an ORF, with its function uncertain. V shed 7 bases and J 5 bases; nucleotides not matched to a gene: 7. The length of the CDR3 is 14 residues. CDR3 DNA: TGTGCCAGACTAGCGGGTTCTCTGACCGGGGAGCTGTTTTTT. Protein product: CARLAGSLTGELFF.

The gene calls are TRBV9 and TRBJ1-1; D is perhaps TRBD1 (5 bases). The germline V gene has CDR1 SGDLS and CDR2 YYNGEE. This CDR3 region has 15 residues. The V end lost 3 bases, the J end lost 2 bases, and 14 bases lay between the germline ends. CDR3 amino acids: CASSARGEPNTEAFF. As DNA, the CDR3 is TGTGCCAGCAGCGCTCGGGGGGAACCTAACACTGAAGCTTTCTTT.

The chain carries TRBV5-1 and TRBJ1-2; 7 bases align to TRBD1. From germline, CDR1 is SGHRS and CDR2 YFSETQ. J lost 5 bases, V lost 3 bases, and 7 bases had no gene match. The CDR3 is 14 residues long. The CDR3 region has the DNA TGCGCCAGCAGCTCGGGAGACAGGGTTTATGGCTACACCTTC. As protein: CASSSGDRVYGYTF.

In its sample, this clone was seen once. The rearrangement joins TRBV30 to TRBJ2-3; possibly TRBD2 for D (6 bases). Germline V gene lookup returns CDR1 GTSNPN and CDR2 SVGIG (reference sequence). Trimming left V 0 bases short and J 5 bases short, with 9 bases between. This CDR3 region has 13 residues. CDR3 nucleotide sequence: TGTGCCTGGAGTGTAAGACTAGTAGATACGCAGTATTTT. This translates into CAWSVRLVDTQYF.

The CDR3 protein is CASSPGANTEAFF. CDR3 sequence (DNA): TGTGCCAGCAGCCCAGGGGCGAACACTGAAGCTTTCTTT. The gene calls are TRBV27 and TRBJ1-1; possibly TRBD1 for D (6 bases). Germline V CDR1 and CDR2: MNHEY, SMNVEV (reference sequence). The CDR3 covers 13 residues. V lost 6 bases to trimming and J lost 1 base, with 9 bases between them.

CDR3 sequence reads: CASSSPGRTEQFF. The CDR3 nucleotides read TGTGCCAGCAGCTCTCCGGGGAGAACTGAGCAGTTCTTC. The V gene is TRBV5-4, the J gene TRBJ2-1; weak D call: TRBD2 (5 bases). The CDR3 spans 13 residues. Trimming left V 3 bases short and J 9 bases short, with 13 bases between. Germline V gene data show CDR1 as SGHNT and CDR2 as YYREEE (reference sequence).

This sequence joins TRBV9 and TRBJ2-5; tentatively, D is TRBD1 (6 bases). The CDR3 is made up of 13 amino acids. Germline V gene data show CDR1 as SGDLS and CDR2 as YYNGEE. Deletions cut 0 bases from V and 5 bases from J, with 8 bases between. The CDR3, as DNA: TGTGCCAGCAGCGTAGTACAGGGTGAGACCCAGTACTTC. As protein: CASSVVQGETQYF.

This clone is deemed medium-sized. V and J are TRBV28 and TRBJ1-4, with D unresolved. This CDR3 has 16 amino acids. Germline V gene sequence: CDR1 MDHEN, CDR2 SYDVKM. V lost 6 bases and J 7 bases, leaving 21 bases between the germline ends. CDR3: CASSPIPTSAFEKLFF. CDR3 DNA sequence: TGTGCCAGCAGCCCCATCCCGACGAGCGCCTTTGAAAAACTGTTTTTT.